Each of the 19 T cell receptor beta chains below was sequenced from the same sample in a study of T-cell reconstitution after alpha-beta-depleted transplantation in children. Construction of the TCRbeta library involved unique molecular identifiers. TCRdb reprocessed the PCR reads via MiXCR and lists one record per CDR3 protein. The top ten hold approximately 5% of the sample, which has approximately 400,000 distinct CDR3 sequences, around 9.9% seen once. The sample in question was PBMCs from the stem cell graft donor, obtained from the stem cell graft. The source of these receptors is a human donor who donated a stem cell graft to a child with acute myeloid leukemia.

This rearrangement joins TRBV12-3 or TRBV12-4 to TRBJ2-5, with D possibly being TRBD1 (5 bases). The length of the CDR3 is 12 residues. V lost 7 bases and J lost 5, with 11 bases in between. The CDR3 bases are TGTGCCAGCACAGGGTTTAAGGAGACCCAGTACTTC. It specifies CASTGFKETQYF.

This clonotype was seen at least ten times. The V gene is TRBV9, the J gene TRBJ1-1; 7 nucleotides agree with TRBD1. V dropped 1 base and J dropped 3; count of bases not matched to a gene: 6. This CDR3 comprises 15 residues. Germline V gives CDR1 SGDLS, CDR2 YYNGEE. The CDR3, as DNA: TGTGCCAGCAGCGTAAGCGGCAGGGGGGACACTGAAGCTTTCTTT. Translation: CASSVSGRGDTEAFF. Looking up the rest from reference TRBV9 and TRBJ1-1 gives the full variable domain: DSGVTQTPKHLITATGQRVTLRCSPRSGDLSVYWYQQSLDQGLQFLIQYYNGEERAKGNILERFSAQQFPDLHSELNLSSLELGDSALYFCASSVSGRGDTEAFFGQGTRLTVV.

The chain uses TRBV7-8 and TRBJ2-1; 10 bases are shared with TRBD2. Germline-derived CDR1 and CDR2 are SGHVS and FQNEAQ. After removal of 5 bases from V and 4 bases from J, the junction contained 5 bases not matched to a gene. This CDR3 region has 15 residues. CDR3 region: CASSQREGRYNEQFF. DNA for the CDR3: TGTGCCAGCAGCCAGCGGGAGGGTCGTTACAATGAGCAGTTCTTC.

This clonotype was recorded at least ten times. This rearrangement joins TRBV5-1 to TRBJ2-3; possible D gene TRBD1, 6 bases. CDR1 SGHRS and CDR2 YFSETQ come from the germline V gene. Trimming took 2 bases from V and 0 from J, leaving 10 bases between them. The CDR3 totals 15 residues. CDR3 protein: CASSFAGESTDTQYF. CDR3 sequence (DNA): TGCGCCAGCAGCTTTGCAGGGGAAAGCACAGATACGCAGTATTTT.

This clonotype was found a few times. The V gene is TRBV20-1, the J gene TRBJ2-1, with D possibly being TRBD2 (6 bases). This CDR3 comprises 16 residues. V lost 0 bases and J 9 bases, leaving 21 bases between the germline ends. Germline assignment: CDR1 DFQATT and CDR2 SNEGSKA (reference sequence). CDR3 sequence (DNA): TGCAGTGCTAGAGACCCTGGGACTGCCTGGACTGGTGAGCAGTTCTTC. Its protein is CSARDPGTAWTGEQFF.

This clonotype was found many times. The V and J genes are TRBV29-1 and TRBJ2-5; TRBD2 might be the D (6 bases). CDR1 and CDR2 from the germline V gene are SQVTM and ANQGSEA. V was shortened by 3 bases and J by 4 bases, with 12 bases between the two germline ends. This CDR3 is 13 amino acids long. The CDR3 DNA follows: TGCAGCGTTGACCGGGACTTGGGAGAGACCCAGTACTTC. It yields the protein CSVDRDLGETQYF.

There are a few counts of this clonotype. CDR3 coding DNA: TGTGCCACCAGCAGGAGCCGGGACAGGGTTTTCAATGAGCAGTTCTTC. Translation: CATSRSRDRVFNEQFF. The J gene is TRBJ2-1, the V gene TRBV15; TRBD1 matches at 9 bases. V lost 3 bases, J lost 6 bases, and 9 bases stayed unmatched. The V gene's germline CDR1 is LNHNV and CDR2 YYDKDF (reference sequence). The CDR3 is 16 residues long.

CDR3 in DNA: TGTGCCAGCAGTTACTGGGACAACAGACCACAGGATAGCAATCAGCCCCAGCATTTT. Protein product: CASSYWDNRPQDSNQPQHF. The chain recombines TRBV6-5 with TRBJ1-5, with D possibly TRBD1 on 6 matching bases. The CDR3 totals 19 residues. Germline V gene lookup returns CDR1 MNHEY and CDR2 SVGAGI. V was clipped by 1 base and J by 0 bases, with 19 bases between them.

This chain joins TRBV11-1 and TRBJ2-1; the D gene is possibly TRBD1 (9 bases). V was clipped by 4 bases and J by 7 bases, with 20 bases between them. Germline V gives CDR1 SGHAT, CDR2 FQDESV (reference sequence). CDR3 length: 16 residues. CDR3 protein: CASSSGGGQGMNEQFF. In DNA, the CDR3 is TGTGCCAGCAGCTCCGGGGGGGGACAGGGTATGAATGAGCAGTTCTTC.

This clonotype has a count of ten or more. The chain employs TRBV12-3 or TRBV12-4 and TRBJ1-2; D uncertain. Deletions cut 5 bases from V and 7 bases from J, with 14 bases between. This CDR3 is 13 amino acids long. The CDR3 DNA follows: TGTGCCAGCAGTCAAGACTCGGCGGGTGGCTACACCTTC. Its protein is CASSQDSAGGYTF.

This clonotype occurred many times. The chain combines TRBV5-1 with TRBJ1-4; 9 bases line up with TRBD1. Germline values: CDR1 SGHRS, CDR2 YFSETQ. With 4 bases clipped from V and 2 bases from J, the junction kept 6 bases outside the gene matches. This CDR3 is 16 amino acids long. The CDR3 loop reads CASSVLQGATNEKLFF. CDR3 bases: TGCGCCAGCAGCGTTCTACAGGGGGCGACTAATGAAAAACTGTTTTTT.

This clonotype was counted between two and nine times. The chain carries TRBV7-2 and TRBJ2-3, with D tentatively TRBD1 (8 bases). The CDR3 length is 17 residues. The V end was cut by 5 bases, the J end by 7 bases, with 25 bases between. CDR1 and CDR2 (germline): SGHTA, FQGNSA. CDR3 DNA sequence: TGTGCCAGCAGCGGGACGGCGGGGGCAGGGGGCTCGAATACGCAGTATTTT. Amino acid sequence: CASSGTAGAGGSNTQYF.

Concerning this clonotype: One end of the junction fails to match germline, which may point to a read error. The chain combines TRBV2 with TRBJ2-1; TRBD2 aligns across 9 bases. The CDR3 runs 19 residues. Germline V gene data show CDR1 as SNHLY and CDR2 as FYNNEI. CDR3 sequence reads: CACSPRVLAGAKAPNEQFF. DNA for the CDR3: TGTGCCTGCAGTCCGCGAGTGTTAGCGGGAGCTAAAGCCCCCAATGAGCAGTTCTTC.

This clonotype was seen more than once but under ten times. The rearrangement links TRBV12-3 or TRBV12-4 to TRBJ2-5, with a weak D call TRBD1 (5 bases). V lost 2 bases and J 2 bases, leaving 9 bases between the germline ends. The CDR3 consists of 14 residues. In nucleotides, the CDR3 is TGTGCCAGCAGTTTAATCAGGGCACAAGAGACCCAGTACTTC. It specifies CASSLIRAQETQYF.

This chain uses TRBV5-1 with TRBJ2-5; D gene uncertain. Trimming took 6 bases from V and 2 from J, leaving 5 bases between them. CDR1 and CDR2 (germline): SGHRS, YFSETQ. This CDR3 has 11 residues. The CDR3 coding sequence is TGCGCCAGCACCAAACAAGAGACCCAGTACTTC. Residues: CASTKQETQYF. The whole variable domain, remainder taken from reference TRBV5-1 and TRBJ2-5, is KAGVTQTPRYLIKTRGQQVTLSCSPISGHRSVSWYQQTPGQGLQFLFEYFSETQRNKGNFPGRFSGRQFSNSRSEMNVSTLELGDSALYLCASTKQETQYFGPGTRLLVL.

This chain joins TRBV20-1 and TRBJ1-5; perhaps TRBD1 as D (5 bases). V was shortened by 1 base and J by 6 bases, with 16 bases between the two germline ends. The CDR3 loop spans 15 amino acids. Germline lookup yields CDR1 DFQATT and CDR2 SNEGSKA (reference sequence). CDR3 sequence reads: CSARVGAASGQPQHF. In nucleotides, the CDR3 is TGCAGTGCTAGAGTTGGGGCGGCATCGGGTCAGCCCCAGCATTTT.

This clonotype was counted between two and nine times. The CDR3 DNA reads as TGTGCCAGTGAACAGGGGGATACGCAGTATTTT. Translating gives CASEQGDTQYF. The rearrangement uses TRBV19 and TRBJ2-3, with 7 bases identical to TRBD1. CDR3 length equals 11 residues. Trimming removed 8 bases from V and 6 bases from J; junction bases left unmatched: 2. CDR1 is LNHDA, CDR2 SQIVND, per germline (reference sequence).

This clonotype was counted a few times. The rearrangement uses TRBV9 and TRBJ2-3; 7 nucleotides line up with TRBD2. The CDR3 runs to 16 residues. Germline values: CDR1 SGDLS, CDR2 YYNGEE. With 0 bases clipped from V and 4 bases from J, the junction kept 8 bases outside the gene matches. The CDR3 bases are TGTGCCAGCAGCGTAGTTGCGGGAGCGTCCCCAGATACGCAGTATTTT. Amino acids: CASSVVAGASPDTQYF. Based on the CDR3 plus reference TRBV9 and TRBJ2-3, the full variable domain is DSGVTQTPKHLITATGQRVTLRCSPRSGDLSVYWYQQSLDQGLQFLIQYYNGEERAKGNILERFSAQQFPDLHSELNLSSLELGDSALYFCASSVVAGASPDTQYFGPGTRLTVL.

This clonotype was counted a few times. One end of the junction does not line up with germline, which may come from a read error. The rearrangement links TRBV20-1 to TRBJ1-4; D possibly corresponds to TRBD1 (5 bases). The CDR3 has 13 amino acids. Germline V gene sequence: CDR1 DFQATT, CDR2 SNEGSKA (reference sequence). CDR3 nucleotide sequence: TGCAGTGCTTCCCGGGGCTATAATGAAAAACTGTGTTTT. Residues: CSASRGYNEKLCF.